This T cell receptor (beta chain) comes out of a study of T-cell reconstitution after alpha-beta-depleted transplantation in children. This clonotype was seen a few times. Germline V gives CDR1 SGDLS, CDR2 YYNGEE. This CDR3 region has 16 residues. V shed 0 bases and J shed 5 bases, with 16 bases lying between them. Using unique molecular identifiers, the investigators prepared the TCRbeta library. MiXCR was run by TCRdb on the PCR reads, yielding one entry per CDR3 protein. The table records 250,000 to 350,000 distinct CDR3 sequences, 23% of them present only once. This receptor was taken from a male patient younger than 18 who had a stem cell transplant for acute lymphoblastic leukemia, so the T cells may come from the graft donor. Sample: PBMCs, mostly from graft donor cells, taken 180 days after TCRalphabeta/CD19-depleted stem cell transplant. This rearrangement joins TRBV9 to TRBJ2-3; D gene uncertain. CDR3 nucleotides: TGTGCCAGCAGCGTAGTTTCGGCGGCCTGGGGAGATACGCAGTATTTT. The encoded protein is CASSVVSAAWGDTQYF.